Presented here are 11 T cell receptor beta chains from one specimen sequenced in a study of blood T cell repertoires in COVID-19 (TCRdb year 2020). The library was generated by the immunoSEQ multiplex PCR assay. Not all clones reach the TCRdb copy of this immuneACCESS table, which keeps in-frame sequences only. Checked studies attribute under half of the gap to unresolved V genes and leave the rest unexplained. This sample has tens of thousands of clones in its table, and over 75% of those were observed once. The top ten constitute around 5% of the sample. The source material was peripheral blood. These TCRs come from a human donor in a cohort sampled during active COVID-19.

The chain is built from TRBV7-8 and TRBJ2-7; D is perhaps TRBD1 (6 bases). CDR1 and CDR2 (germline): SGHVS, FQNEAQ. There are 17 residues in the CDR3. Trimming shortened V by 5 bases and J by 6 bases, and 26 bases separated the two germline ends. Here the CDR3 DNA reads TGTGCCAGCAGCGGAGCTCCGGGACATACCCCTCTTGGCGAGCAGTACTTC. Encoded protein: CASSGAPGHTPLGEQYF. The whole variable domain, remainder taken from reference TRBV7-8 and TRBJ2-7, is GAGVSQSPRYKVAKRGQDVALRCDPISGHVSLFWYQQALGQGPEFLTYFQNEAQLDKSGLPSDRFFAERPEGSVSTLKIQRTQQEDSAVYLCASSGAPGHTPLGEQYFGPGTRLTVT.

This clone was recorded once. The J gene is TRBJ2-7, the V gene TRBV12-2; TRBD1, the D gene given by the table, was not confirmed from the DNA. TRBV12-2 is a known pseudogene. This CDR3 region has 15 residues. Written as DNA, the CDR3 is TGTGCAAGTCGCTCCGTGGGGCAGGACCTCTACGAGCAGTACTTC. Translation: CASRSVGQDLYEQYF.

This chain links TRBV11-2 with TRBJ1-4; D gene ambiguous. Germline-derived CDR1 and CDR2 are SGHAT and FQNNGV. The CDR3 is made up of 13 amino acids. Deletions cut 3 bases from V and 5 bases from J, with 7 bases between. The CDR3 protein is CASSFRGNEKLFF. The CDR3 coding sequence is TGTGCCAGCAGCTTTAGAGGGAATGAAAAACTGTTTTTT.

This chain uses TRBV6-5 with TRBJ2-3; 8 bases line up with TRBD2. The CDR3 totals 14 residues. With 7 bases clipped from V and 7 bases from J, the junction kept 10 bases outside the gene matches. Germline V gene lookup returns CDR1 MNHEY and CDR2 SVGAGI. The CDR3 spells CASIKAGESNTQYF. DNA of the CDR3: TGTGCCAGCATCAAAGCGGGAGAGTCGAATACGCAGTATTTT.

The V and J genes are TRBV9 and TRBJ2-5; 10 bases are a match to TRBD2. The CDR3 totals 13 residues. Germline V gene lookup returns CDR1 SGDLS and CDR2 YYNGEE. V shed 7 bases and J 7 bases; nucleotides not matched to a gene: 7. Written as DNA, the CDR3 is TGTGCCAGCGCGGCTAGCGGGAGAGGGACCCAGTACTTC. Residues: CASAASGRGTQYF.

This chain connects TRBV5-1 to TRBJ2-1; weak D call: TRBD1 (6 bases). The germline CDR1 and CDR2 sequences are SGHRS and YFSETQ. Deletions cut 4 bases from V and 4 bases from J, with 15 bases between. The CDR3 sequence is 15 residues long. This CDR3 is CASSRTVSMYNEQFF. The CDR3 DNA reads as TGCGCCAGCAGCAGGACAGTAAGCATGTACAATGAGCAGTTCTTC.

The chain carries TRBV5-1 and TRBJ2-7; TRBD1 agrees at 8 bases. The CDR3 has 14 residues. V trimming: 4 bases; J trimming: 7 bases; junction bases outside the gene matches: 10. Per germline, CDR1 SGHRS and CDR2 YFSETQ. The CDR3, as DNA: TGCGCCAGCAGCCCGAGGACAGGGTCTGGGGAGCAGTACTTC. It codes for CASSPRTGSGEQYF.

This chain joins TRBV7-9 and TRBJ2-5, with 12 bases lining up with TRBD1. Trimming at V came to 5 bases and at J to 5 bases, leaving 6 bases not matched to a gene. Germline CDR1 is SEHNR and CDR2 is FQNEAQ (reference sequence). This CDR3 contains 15 residues. CDR3 in amino acids: CASSLGQGAWETQYF. CDR3 DNA sequence: TGTGCCAGCAGCCTGGGACAGGGGGCTTGGGAGACCCAGTACTTC.

The chain employs TRBV18 and TRBJ2-5; possible D gene TRBD2, 6 bases. V lost 6 bases to trimming and J lost 3 bases, with 14 bases between them. The CDR3 totals 14 residues. Per the germline V gene, CDR1 is KGHSH and CDR2 is LQKENI. The CDR3 region is CASSSTGSKETQYF. Here the CDR3 DNA reads TGTGCCAGCTCTAGTACCGGGAGCAAAGAGACCCAGTACTTC. Supplemented by reference TRBV18 and TRBJ2-5, the full variable domain reads NAGVMQNPRHLVRRRGQEARLRCSPMKGHSHVYWYRQLPEEGLKFMVYLQKENIIDESGMPKERFSAEFPKEGPSILRIQQVVRGDSAAYFCASSSTGSKETQYFGPGTRLLVL.

J is TRBJ2-3 and V is TRBV9, with a weak D call TRBD2 (7 bases). Germline CDR1 reads SGDLS; CDR2 reads YYNGEE. The CDR3 has 16 residues. Trimming removed 4 bases from V and 4 bases from J, with 19 bases in between. The CDR3 reads CASSPGLSGGADTQYF. Here the CDR3 DNA reads TGTGCCAGCAGCCCTGGGCTCTCGGGGGGCGCAGATACGCAGTATTTT.

The chain recombines TRBV2 with TRBJ1-2; possible D gene TRBD1, 6 bases. Germline loops: CDR1 SNHLY, CDR2 FYNNEI. The V gene lost 10 bases and the J gene lost 3 bases, with 12 bases spanning the gap. The CDR3 is 12 residues long. CDR3 in amino acids: CATEPGDYGYTF. CDR3 nucleotide sequence: TGTGCCACCGAACCAGGGGACTATGGCTACACCTTC.